This T cell receptor (beta chain) stems from a study of T-cell reconstitution after alpha-beta-depleted transplantation in children. The study's findings and limits: T-cell numbers and diversity, one year after transplant, stemmed largely from T cells that were newly produced.

This clonotype occurred a few times. The antigen is not known. Library preparation (for TCRbeta) was performed with unique molecular identifiers. TCRdb used MiXCR to reprocess the PCR reads, holding one entry per CDR3 protein. The table includes roughly 340,000 distinct CDR3 sequences, around 16% detected once. This CDR3 contains 15 residues. V gave up 5 bases and J gave up 7 bases; unmatched junction bases: 9. Per the germline V gene, CDR1 is LNHNV and CDR2 is YYDKDF (reference sequence). This clonotype was obtained from a male patient aged 2 to 9 who had a stem cell transplant for acute lymphoblastic leukemia, so the T cells may come from the graft donor. The chain is built from TRBV15 and TRBJ2-2; 8 bases fit TRBD1. The sequencing used PBMCs, mostly from graft donor cells, collected 360 days after TCRalphabeta/CD19-depleted stem cell transplant. In DNA, the CDR3 is TGTGCCACCAGCGAGACAGGGGCGTACGGCGGGGAGCTGTTTTTT. It specifies CATSETGAYGGELFF.